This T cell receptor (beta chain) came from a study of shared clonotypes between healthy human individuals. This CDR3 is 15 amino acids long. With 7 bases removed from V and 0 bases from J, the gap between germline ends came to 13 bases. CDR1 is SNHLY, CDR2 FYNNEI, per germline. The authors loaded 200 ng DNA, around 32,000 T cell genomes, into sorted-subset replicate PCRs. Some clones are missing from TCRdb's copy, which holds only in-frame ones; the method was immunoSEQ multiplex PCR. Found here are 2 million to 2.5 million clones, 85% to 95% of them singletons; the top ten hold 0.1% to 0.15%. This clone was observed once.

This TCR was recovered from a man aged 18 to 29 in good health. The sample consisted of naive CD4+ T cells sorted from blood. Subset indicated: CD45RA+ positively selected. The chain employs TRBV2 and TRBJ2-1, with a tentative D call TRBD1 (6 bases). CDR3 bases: TGTGCCAGCACCCGACAGGTTAGCTCCTACAATGAGCAGTTCTTC. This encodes CASTRQVSSYNEQFF.